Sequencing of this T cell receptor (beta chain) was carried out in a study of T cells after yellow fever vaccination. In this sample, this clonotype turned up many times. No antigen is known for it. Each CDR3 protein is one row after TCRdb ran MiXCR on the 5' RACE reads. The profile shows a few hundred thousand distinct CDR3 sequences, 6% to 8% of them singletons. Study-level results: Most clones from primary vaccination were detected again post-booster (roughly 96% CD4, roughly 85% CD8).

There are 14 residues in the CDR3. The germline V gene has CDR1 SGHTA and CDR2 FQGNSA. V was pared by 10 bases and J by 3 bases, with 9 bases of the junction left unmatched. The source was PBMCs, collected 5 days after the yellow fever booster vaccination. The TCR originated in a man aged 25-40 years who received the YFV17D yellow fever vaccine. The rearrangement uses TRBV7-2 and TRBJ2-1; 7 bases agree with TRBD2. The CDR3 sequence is CAIFSGRDYNEQFF. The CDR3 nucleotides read TGTGCCATATTCTCGGGGAGGGACTACAATGAGCAGTTCTTC.